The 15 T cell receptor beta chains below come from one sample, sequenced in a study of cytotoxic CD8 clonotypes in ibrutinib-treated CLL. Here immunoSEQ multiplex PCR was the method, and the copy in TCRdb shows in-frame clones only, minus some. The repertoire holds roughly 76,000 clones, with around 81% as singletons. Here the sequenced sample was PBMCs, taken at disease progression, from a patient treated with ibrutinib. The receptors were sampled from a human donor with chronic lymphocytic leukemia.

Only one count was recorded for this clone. In nucleotides, the CDR3 is TGTGCCAGCTCCCGAAGGGTCTCCTACGAGCAGTACTTC. Protein product: CASSRRVSYEQYF. The chain joins TRBV7-2 to TRBJ2-7; D is undetermined. CDR1 is SGHTA, CDR2 FQGNSA, per germline. The CDR3 sequence is 13 residues long. Deletions cut 8 bases from V and 0 bases from J, with 11 bases between.

This CDR3 is CASSEGTPNQPQHF. CDR3 coding DNA: TGCGCCAGCAGTGAGGGAACTCCCAATCAGCCCCAGCATTTT. The chain joins TRBV10-1 to TRBJ1-5, with D uncertain. Trimming removed 2 bases from V and 3 bases from J, with 8 bases in between. The length of the CDR3 is 14 residues. Germline CDR1 and CDR2: WNHNN and SYGVQD (reference sequence).

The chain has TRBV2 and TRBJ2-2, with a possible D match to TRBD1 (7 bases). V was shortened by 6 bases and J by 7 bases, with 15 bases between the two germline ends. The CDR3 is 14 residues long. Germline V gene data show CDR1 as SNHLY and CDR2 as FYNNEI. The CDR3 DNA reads TGTGCCAGCAGGAAGGAGGGGGCTGGCGGGGAGCTGTTTTTT. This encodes CASRKEGAGGELFF.

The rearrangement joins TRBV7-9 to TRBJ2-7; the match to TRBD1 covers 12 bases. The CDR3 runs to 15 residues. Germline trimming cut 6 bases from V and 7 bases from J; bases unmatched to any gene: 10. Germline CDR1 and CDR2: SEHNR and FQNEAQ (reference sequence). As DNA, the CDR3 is TGTGCCAGCAGTCGCACCGGGACAGGGGGCAGGGAGCAGTACTTC. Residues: CASSRTGTGGREQYF.

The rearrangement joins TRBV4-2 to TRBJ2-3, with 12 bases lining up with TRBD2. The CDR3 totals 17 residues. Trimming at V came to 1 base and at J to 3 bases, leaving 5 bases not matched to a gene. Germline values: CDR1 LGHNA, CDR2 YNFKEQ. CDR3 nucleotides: TGTGCCAGCAGCCAAGTTCTAGCGGGGGGGAATACAGATACGCAGTATTTT. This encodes CASSQVLAGGNTDTQYF.

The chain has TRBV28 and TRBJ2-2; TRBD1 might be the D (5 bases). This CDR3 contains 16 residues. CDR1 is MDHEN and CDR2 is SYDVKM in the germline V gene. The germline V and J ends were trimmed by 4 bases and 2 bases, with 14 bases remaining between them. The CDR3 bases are TGTGCCAGCAGTTATCGCCGGACACTTAACACCGGGGAGCTGTTTTTT. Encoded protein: CASSYRRTLNTGELFF.

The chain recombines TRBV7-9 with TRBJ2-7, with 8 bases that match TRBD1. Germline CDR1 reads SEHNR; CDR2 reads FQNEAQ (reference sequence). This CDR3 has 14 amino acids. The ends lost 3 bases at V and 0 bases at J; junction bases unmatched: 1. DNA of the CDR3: TGTGCCAGCAGCTTGGACAGGGCCTCCTACGAGCAGTACTTC. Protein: CASSLDRASYEQYF. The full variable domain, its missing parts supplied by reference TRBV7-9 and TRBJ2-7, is DTGVSQNPRHKITKRGQNVTFRCDPISEHNRLYWYRQTLGQGPEFLTYFQNEAQLEKSRLLSDRFSAERPKGSFSTLEIQRTEQGDSAMYLCASSLDRASYEQYFGPGTRLTVT.

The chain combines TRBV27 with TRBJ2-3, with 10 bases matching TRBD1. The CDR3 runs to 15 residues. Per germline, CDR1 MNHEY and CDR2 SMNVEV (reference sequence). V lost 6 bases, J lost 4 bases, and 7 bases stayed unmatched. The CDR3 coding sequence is TGTGCCAGCAGACCTCCGGGACAGGGGCCAGATACGCAGTATTTT. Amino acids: CASRPPGQGPDTQYF.

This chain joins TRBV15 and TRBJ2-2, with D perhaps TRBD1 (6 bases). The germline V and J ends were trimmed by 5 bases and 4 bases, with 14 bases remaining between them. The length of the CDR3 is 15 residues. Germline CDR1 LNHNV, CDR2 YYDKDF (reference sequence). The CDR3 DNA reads TGTGCCACCAGCGTAAGACAGGTGGGCACCGGGGAGCTGTTTTTT. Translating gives CATSVRQVGTGELFF.

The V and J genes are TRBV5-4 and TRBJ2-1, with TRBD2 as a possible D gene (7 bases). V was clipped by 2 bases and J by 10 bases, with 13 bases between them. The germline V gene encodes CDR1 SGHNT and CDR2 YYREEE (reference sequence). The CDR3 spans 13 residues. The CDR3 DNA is TGTGCCAGCAGCTTATCGGGGGGCAGAGAGCAGTTCTTC. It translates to CASSLSGGREQFF.

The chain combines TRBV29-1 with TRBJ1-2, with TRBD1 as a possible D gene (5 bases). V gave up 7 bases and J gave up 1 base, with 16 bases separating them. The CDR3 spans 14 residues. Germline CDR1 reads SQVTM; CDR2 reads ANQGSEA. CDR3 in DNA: TGCAGCGCCCGCACGGGGGTGGTTAACTATGGCTACACCTTC. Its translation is CSARTGVVNYGYTF. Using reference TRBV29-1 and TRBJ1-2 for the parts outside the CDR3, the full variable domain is SAVISQKPSRDICQRGTSLTIQCQVDSQVTMMFWYRQQPGQSLTLIATANQGSEATYESGFVIDKFPISRPNLTFSTLTVSNMSPEDSSIYLCSARTGVVNYGYTFGSGTRLTVV.

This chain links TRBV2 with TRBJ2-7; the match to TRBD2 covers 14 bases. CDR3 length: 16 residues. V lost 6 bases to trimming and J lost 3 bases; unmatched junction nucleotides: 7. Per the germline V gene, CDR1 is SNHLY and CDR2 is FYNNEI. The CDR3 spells CASSPSGTSGGYEQYF. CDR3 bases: TGTGCCAGCAGCCCTTCCGGGACTAGCGGGGGCTACGAGCAGTACTTC.

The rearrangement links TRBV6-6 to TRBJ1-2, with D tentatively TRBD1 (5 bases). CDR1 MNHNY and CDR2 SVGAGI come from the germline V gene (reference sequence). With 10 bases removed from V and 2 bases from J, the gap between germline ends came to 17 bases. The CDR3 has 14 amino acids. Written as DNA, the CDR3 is TGTGCCATCGCTCGAGACAGAGGCAACTATGGCTACACCTTC. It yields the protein CAIARDRGNYGYTF.

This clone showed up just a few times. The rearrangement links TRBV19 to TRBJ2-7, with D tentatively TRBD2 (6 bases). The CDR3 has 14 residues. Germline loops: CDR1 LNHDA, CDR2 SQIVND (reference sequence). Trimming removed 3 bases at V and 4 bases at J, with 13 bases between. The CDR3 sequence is CASSMLQAGYEQYF. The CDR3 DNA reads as TGTGCCAGTAGTATGCTACAGGCGGGGTACGAGCAGTACTTC. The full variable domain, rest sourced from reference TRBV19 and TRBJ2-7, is DGGITQSPKYLFRKEGQNVTLSCEQNLNHDAMYWYRQDPGQGLRLIYYSQIVNDFQKGDIAEGYSVSREKKESFPLTVTSAQKNPTAFYLCASSMLQAGYEQYFGPGTRLTVT.

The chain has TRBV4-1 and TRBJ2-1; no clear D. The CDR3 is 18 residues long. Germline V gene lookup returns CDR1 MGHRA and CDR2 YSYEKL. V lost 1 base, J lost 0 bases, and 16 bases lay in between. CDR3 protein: CASSQVPFSFGSYNEQFF. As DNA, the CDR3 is TGCGCCAGCAGCCAAGTCCCTTTTAGCTTCGGCTCCTACAATGAGCAGTTCTTC.